This T cell receptor (beta chain) originates from a study of blood T cell repertoires in COVID-19. Study-wide background: Acute and convalescent COVID-19 samples came from the United States, Italy and Spain. From T cells, B-cell-depleted T cells, or PBMCs came the material, which was cDNA or gDNA.

The junction had 8 bases not matched to a gene; V was cut back by 7 bases and J by 3 bases. CDR3 length equals 14 residues. Germline V gene sequence: CDR1 SNHLY, CDR2 FYNNEI. Under the authors' procedure: Reference gene primer amplification gave estimated nucleated cell counts. Here immunoSEQ multiplex PCR was the method, and the copy in TCRdb shows in-frame clones only, minus some. Clone size and V and J calls were adopted from that table, with D and trimming inferred from the DNA. The sample consists of roughly 290,000 clones, roughly 86% of them appearing once. Sequenced material: peripheral blood. The sequence was collected from a woman aged 25 to 45 who had recovered from COVID-19. This chain uses TRBV2 with TRBJ2-5; 7 bases are shared with TRBD2. CDR3 residues: CASTHGRGEETQYF. The CDR3 region has the DNA TGTGCCAGCACCCATGGGAGGGGCGAAGAGACCCAGTACTTC.